The 18 T cell receptor beta chains listed next were all sequenced from one sample in a study of OX40 agonist ivuxolimab in advanced cancers. Profiling relied on immunoSEQ multiplex PCR, and the TCRdb table lists in-frame clones only, not all of them. The sample includes about 36,000 clones, about 70% of them seen just once. Material: CD4+ or CD8+ T cells sorted from blood, obtained in a trial of the OX40 agonist ivuxolimab. The origin of the receptors is an adult with an advanced solid tumor such as melanoma, head and neck, liver or kidney cancer.

This chain connects TRBV6-5 to TRBJ1-2; 7 bases are shared with TRBD1. V shed 8 bases and J 3 bases; nucleotides not matched to a gene: 9. This CDR3 spans 14 amino acids. Germline V gene lookup returns CDR1 MNHEY and CDR2 SVGAGI. The chain's CDR3 is CASRRSGQDYGYTF. DNA of the CDR3: TGTGCCAGCCGTCGGTCAGGACAGGACTATGGCTACACCTTC.

The chain couples TRBV2 to TRBJ2-1, with a tentative D call TRBD1 (5 bases). The CDR3 runs 13 residues. V lost 5 bases, J lost 8 bases, and 13 bases lay in between. In germline, CDR1 is SNHLY, CDR2 FYNNEI. CDR3 loop: CASSFMQGYEQFF. CDR3 sequence (DNA): TGTGCCAGCAGTTTCATGCAGGGCTATGAGCAGTTCTTC.

V and J are TRBV18 and TRBJ1-2; D unclear. V lost 5 bases and J lost 2, with 12 bases in between. CDR1 and CDR2 from the germline V gene are KGHSH and LQKENI. CDR3 length: 14 amino acids. CDR3 in amino acids: CASSTGGVNYGYTF. The CDR3 nucleotides are TGTGCCAGCTCAACCGGCGGGGTGAACTATGGCTACACCTTC.

The chain uses TRBV11-2 and TRBJ1-1, with unresolved D. The CDR3 extends over 14 amino acids. Germline-derived CDR1 and CDR2 are SGHAT and FQNNGV. V lost 2 bases and J 4 bases, leaving 11 bases between the germline ends. The CDR3 bases are TGTGCCAGCAGCTTATCTCGGGGTAGCACTGAAGCTTTCTTT. Its translation: CASSLSRGSTEAFF. Combining the CDR3 with reference TRBV11-2 and TRBJ1-1 gives the whole variable domain EAGVAQSPRYKIIEKRQSVAFWCNPISGHATLYWYQQILGQGPKLLIQFQNNGVVDDSQLPKDRFSAERLKGVDSTLKIQPAKLEDSAVYLCASSLSRGSTEAFFGQGTRLTVV.

This chain links TRBV27 with TRBJ1-1, with unresolved D. This CDR3 has 13 amino acids. The ends were cut back, 5 bases at V and 3 bases at J, with 10 bases in the middle. Germline V lookup: CDR1 MNHEY, CDR2 SMNVEV (reference sequence). The CDR3 spells CASSRMSDTEAFF. The DNA of the CDR3 is TGTGCCAGCAGTCGGATGTCGGACACTGAAGCTTTCTTT.

V and J are TRBV5-1 and TRBJ2-1; D perhaps matches TRBD1 (5 bases). Germline V CDR1 and CDR2: SGHRS, YFSETQ. This CDR3 contains 14 residues. Trimming shortened V by 0 bases and J by 7 bases, and 11 bases separated the two germline ends. This CDR3 is CASSLEQVQNEQFF. The CDR3 DNA sequence: TGCGCCAGCAGCTTGGAACAGGTCCAAAATGAGCAGTTCTTC.

The chain has TRBV2 and TRBJ1-5, with 7 bases fitting TRBD1. J gave up 0 bases and V 2 bases, and 4 bases lay outside the gene matches. Germline-derived CDR1 and CDR2 are SNHLY and FYNNEI. This CDR3 has 16 residues. The CDR3 nucleotides read TGTGCCAGCAGTGAACAGGGGGGGAGTAGCAATCAGCCCCAGCATTTT. Its translation: CASSEQGGSSNQPQHF.

The rearrangement links TRBV7-2 to TRBJ1-5; D perhaps matches TRBD1 (5 bases). The CDR3 contains 13 residues. Germline V CDR1 and CDR2: SGHTA, FQGNSA. Between the trimmed V and J ends, which lost 5 bases and 3 bases, there was a span of 8 bases. CDR3 DNA: TGTGCCAGCAGCGACAGTGTCAATCAGCCCCAGCATTTT. Protein sequence: CASSDSVNQPQHF.

This clone was detected a few times. The chain joins TRBV2 to TRBJ1-3; D remains ambiguous. Trimming took off 5 bases at V and 0 bases at J, with 8 bases between the two ends. The CDR3 extends over 14 amino acids. CDR1 and CDR2 (germline): SNHLY, FYNNEI. The CDR3 loop reads CASSFPISGNTIYF. CDR3 bases: TGTGCCAGCAGTTTCCCCATCTCTGGAAACACCATATATTTT.

The genes are TRBV19 and TRBJ2-5, with 10 bases aligning to TRBD2. The J call may be wrong; the DNA end is better matched by TRBJ2-7. In germline, CDR1 is LNHDA, CDR2 SQIVND (reference sequence). CDR3 length: 14 amino acids. The CDR3 here is CASSNQRGGYEQYF. The DNA of the CDR3 is TGTGCCAGTAGTAACCAGCGGGGGGGCTACGAGCAGTACTTC.

This clone has a handful of counts. The chain employs TRBV7-8 and TRBJ2-6; tentatively, D is TRBD1 or TRBD2 (5 bases each). The ends were cut back, 5 bases at V and 4 bases at J, with 21 bases in the middle. This CDR3 spans 18 amino acids. CDR1 is SGHVS and CDR2 is FQNEAQ in the germline V gene. The CDR3 reads CASSRGRDPGAGANVLTF. CDR3 DNA sequence: TGTGCCAGCAGCCGGGGCCGGGACCCCGGAGCCGGGGCCAACGTCCTGACTTTC.

V and J are TRBV27 and TRBJ1-6; 12 positions agree with TRBD1. Trimming took 7 bases from V and 9 from J; bases not matched to a gene: 10. The CDR3 consists of 16 residues. Germline V gene lookup returns CDR1 MNHEY and CDR2 SMNVEV (reference sequence). CDR3 sequence: CASTLGTGGAGSPLHF. CDR3 in DNA: TGTGCCAGCACCCTCGGGACAGGGGGCGCCGGTTCACCCCTCCACTTT.

The V call is TRBV6-6, the J call TRBJ1-1; 8 positions agree with TRBD1. The ends lost 5 bases at V and 5 bases at J; junction bases unmatched: 7. From germline, CDR1 is MNHNY and CDR2 SVGAGI (reference sequence). The CDR3 consists of 14 residues. The DNA of the CDR3 is TGTGCCAGCAGTACATGGACAGGGTTGACTGAAGCTTTCTTT. Its translation: CASSTWTGLTEAFF.

This chain joins TRBV18 and TRBJ2-7, with D tentatively TRBD1 (6 bases). The CDR3 is 13 residues long. Germline V CDR1 and CDR2: KGHSH, LQKENI. CDR3 nucleotides: TGTGCCAGCTCAGTTCAGGGGTCCTCCGAGCAGTACGTC. Translated, it gives CASSVQGSSEQYV.

The V gene is TRBV19, the J gene TRBJ2-5, with TRBD1 matching 9 bases. This CDR3 comprises 15 residues. Germline V gives CDR1 LNHDA, CDR2 SQIVND (reference sequence). V dropped 7 bases and J dropped 2; count of bases not matched to a gene: 8. The CDR3 DNA reads as TGTGCCAGTAACACAGGGGGCGTCGGGCAAGAGACCCAGTACTTC. Its translation is CASNTGGVGQETQYF.

This chain uses TRBV5-1 with TRBJ2-3; 7 bases match TRBD2. The V segment lost 1 base and the J segment 4 bases; nucleotides outside the gene matches: 9. The CDR3 contains 16 residues. Germline lookup yields CDR1 SGHRS and CDR2 YFSETQ. The CDR3 bases are TGCGCCAGCAGCTTGCGTGGGACTACTAGGCCAGATACGCAGTATTTT. This gives the protein CASSLRGTTRPDTQYF. The full variable domain, its missing parts supplied by reference TRBV5-1 and TRBJ2-3, is KAGVTQTPRYLIKTRGQQVTLSCSPISGHRSVSWYQQTPGQGLQFLFEYFSETQRNKGNFPGRFSGRQFSNSRSEMNVSTLELGDSALYLCASSLRGTTRPDTQYFGPGTRLTVL.

The chain is built from TRBV5-6 and TRBJ2-7, with a tentative D call TRBD1 (6 bases). Trimming pared 2 bases from V and 6 bases from J, leaving 15 bases between. The CDR3 is made up of 14 amino acids. Germline V lookup: CDR1 SGHDT, CDR2 YYEEEE. Here the CDR3 reads CASSFSGAPLEQYF. DNA of the CDR3: TGTGCCAGCAGCTTCTCAGGGGCCCCCCTCGAGCAGTACTTC. The full variable domain, its missing parts supplied by reference TRBV5-6 and TRBJ2-7, is DAGVTQSPTHLIKTRGQQVTLRCSPKSGHDTVSWYQQALGQGPQFIFQYYEEEERQRGNFPDRFSGHQFPNYSSELNVNALLLGDSALYLCASSFSGAPLEQYFGPGTRLTVT.

The J gene is TRBJ1-6, the V gene TRBV5-5, with 8 bases lining up with TRBD1. The length of the CDR3 is 13 residues. Germline loops: CDR1 SGHKS, CDR2 YYEKEE (reference sequence). Trimming at V came to 5 bases and at J to 8 bases, leaving 3 bases not matched to a gene. The CDR3 DNA follows: TGTGCCAGCAGTCCAGGGGGCTATTCACCCCTCCACTTT. Translated: CASSPGGYSPLHF.